The 19 T cell receptor beta chains below were found in one sample sequenced in a study of human T cells and chemical hapten exposure. This sample's time point: pre-sensitization, week 0. Stated treatment: therapeutic diphenylcyclopropenone sensitization with weekly scalp DPC. MiXCR, run by TCRdb on the RACE reads, gives a single entry per CDR3 protein. Here the sample spans 300,000 to 450,000 distinct CDR3 sequences, around 5.5% being singletons. This specimen consisted of whole blood, obtained in connection with sensitization to the hapten diphenylcyclopropenone (DPC). Source of these receptors: a woman aged 45 to 65 with alopecia areata. Some clones in this sample may be carry-over from other donors' samples.

This clonotype was detected ten times or more. CDR3 nucleotides: TGCAGCGTCCTGGATACTGAGCAGTTCTTC. This sequence encodes CSVLDTEQFF. This chain links TRBV29-1 with TRBJ2-1, with D hard to call. Trimming cost V 6 bases and J 9 bases, with 9 bases left between them. Germline V lookup: CDR1 SQVTM, CDR2 ANQGSEA. CDR3 length: 10 amino acids.

This clonotype has only a few counts. V usage is TRBV13 and J usage is TRBJ2-1; TRBD1 agrees at 7 bases. The CDR3 contains 15 residues. CDR1 is PRHDT and CDR2 is FYEKMQ in the germline V gene (reference sequence). J lost 8 bases, V lost 0 bases, and 7 bases had no gene match. In DNA, the CDR3 is TGTGCCAGCAGCTTAGGCCTACAGGGGACGGATGAGCAGTTCTTC. Protein product: CASSLGLQGTDEQFF.

The chain recombines TRBV12-3 or TRBV12-4 with TRBJ2-5; possibly TRBD1 for D (6 bases). This CDR3 contains 13 residues. V was pared by 5 bases and J by 9 bases, with 16 bases between. CDR3 bases: TGTGCCAGCAGTCAGCAGGGGATGACGGCCCAGTACTTC. It translates to CASSQQGMTAQYF.

This clonotype was recorded a few times. The chain uses TRBV28 and TRBJ1-4; 10 nucleotides agree with TRBD1. The CDR3 covers 15 residues. V was clipped by 1 base and J by 8 bases; unmatched bases: 4. Germline assignment: CDR1 MDHEN and CDR2 SYDVKM. CDR3 loop: CASSLSGTGAEKLFF. The CDR3, as DNA: TGTGCCAGCAGTTTATCCGGGACAGGGGCCGAAAAACTGTTTTTT.

This clonotype was seen at least ten times. This sequence joins TRBV11-3 and TRBJ2-1; D call uncertain. The V gene's germline CDR1 is SGHNT and CDR2 YENEEA. Trimming left V 8 bases short and J 3 bases short, with 2 bases between. The CDR3 covers 10 residues. The chain's CDR3 is CASRYNEQFF. CDR3 in DNA: TGTGCCAGCCGCTACAATGAGCAGTTCTTC. The full variable domain, in which reference TRBV11-3 and TRBJ2-1 provide the parts outside the CDR3, is EAGVVQSPRYKIIEKKQPVAFWCNPISGHNTLYWYLQNLGQGPELLIRYENEEAVDDSQLPKDRFSAERLKGVDSTLKIQPAELGDSAVYLCASRYNEQFFGPGTRLTVL.

This clonotype came up many times. The chain links TRBV29-1 to TRBJ2-1; perhaps TRBD1 as D (6 bases). The V gene's germline CDR1 is SQVTM and CDR2 ANQGSEA. V was pared by 4 bases and J by 8 bases, with 12 bases between. The CDR3 spans 12 residues. The CDR3 nucleotides read TGCAGCGTTGCCCAGCAGGGGCATGAGCAGTTCTTC. Encoded protein: CSVAQQGHEQFF.

CDR3 nucleotide sequence: TGTGCCAGCAGTCCCCTGGCGGTACGTGGCTATGGCTACACCTTC. It yields the protein CASSPLAVRGYGYTF. This chain uses TRBV6-5 with TRBJ1-2; D ambiguous. CDR3 length equals 15 residues. V was pared by 5 bases and J by 4 bases, with 17 bases between. Germline CDR1 and CDR2: MNHEY and SVGAGI.

At least ten counts were recorded for this clonotype. The chain combines TRBV2 with TRBJ2-2; no clear D gene. CDR3 length: 15 amino acids. V lost 0 bases and J 0 bases, leaving 5 bases between the germline ends. The V gene's germline CDR1 is SNHLY and CDR2 FYNNEI. The CDR3 spells CASSEARSNTGELFF. The CDR3 DNA reads TGTGCCAGCAGTGAAGCGCGTTCGAACACCGGGGAGCTGTTTTTT.

This clonotype came up a few times. The germline gene is not matched at one end of the junction; a read error may be the cause. The V gene is TRBV29-1, the J gene TRBJ1-1; D may be TRBD1 (6 bases). Germline V gene data show CDR1 as SQVTM and CDR2 as ANQGSEA. The CDR3 is made up of 13 amino acids. The CDR3 here is CTLTDSPNTEAFF. The CDR3 nucleotides read TGTACCTTGACGGACAGCCCGAACACTGAAGCTTTCTTT.

There are many counts of this clonotype. V and J are TRBV6-5 and TRBJ1-5; possible D gene TRBD1, 6 bases. Germline V gene sequence: CDR1 MNHEY, CDR2 SVGAGI. Trimming left V 5 bases short and J 4 bases short, with 18 bases between. The CDR3 is made up of 16 amino acids. In DNA form, the CDR3 reads TGTGCCAGCAGTCCACGGGACGGGACAAGGAATCAGCCCCAGCATTTT. This translates into CASSPRDGTRNQPQHF.

This clonotype was seen many times. The chain carries TRBV6-2 or TRBV6-3 and TRBJ2-1, with D maybe TRBD1 (6 bases). The germline gives CDR1 MNHEY, CDR2 SVGEGT. Trimming pared 2 bases from V and 0 bases from J, leaving 11 bases between. This CDR3 has 16 residues. The CDR3 loop reads CASSYPTGDSYNEQFF. In DNA form, the CDR3 reads TGTGCCAGCAGTTACCCGACAGGCGACTCCTACAATGAGCAGTTCTTC.

This clonotype was found a few times. The chain recombines TRBV2 with TRBJ2-5; tentatively, D is TRBD2 (5 bases). This CDR3 is 12 amino acids long. Looked up from germline, CDR1 is SNHLY and CDR2 is FYNNEI. The V end was cut by 1 base, the J end by 9 bases, with 9 bases between. In nucleotides, the CDR3 is TGTGCCAGCAGTGAAGAGACGAGGGCCCAGTACTTC. Translation: CASSEETRAQYF.

This clonotype was seen ten or more times. The J gene is TRBJ2-7, the V gene TRBV30, with 8 bases aligning to TRBD2. Trimming removed 7 bases from V and 10 bases from J; junction bases left unmatched: 9. The CDR3 length is 11 residues. Looked up from germline, CDR1 is GTSNPN and CDR2 is SVGIG (reference sequence). The CDR3 protein is CASISGGHQYF. In DNA, the CDR3 is TGTGCCTCAATTTCGGGGGGGCACCAGTACTTC.

This clonotype was seen a handful of times. V is TRBV10-3 and J is TRBJ2-5, with D unclear. The CDR3 totals 13 residues. Trimming pared 8 bases from V and 1 base from J, leaving 11 bases between. CDR1 is ENHRY, CDR2 SYGVKD, per germline. CDR3 nucleotide sequence: TGTGCCATCCGTTTGGCAGCCCAAGAGACCCAGTACTTC. It yields the protein CAIRLAAQETQYF.

CDR3: CATSGAGGYEQYF. CDR3 coding DNA: TGTGCCACCTCTGGTGCGGGTGGATACGAGCAGTACTTC. The chain carries TRBV24-1 and TRBJ2-7; perhaps TRBD2 as D (5 bases). This CDR3 is built from 13 residues. The V gene's germline CDR1 is KGHDR and CDR2 SFDVKD. Between the trimmed V and J ends, which lost 9 bases and 4 bases, there was a span of 15 bases.

This clonotype was seen a handful of times. The V call is TRBV29-1, the J call TRBJ1-4; the D is unclear. V was clipped by 6 bases and J by 5 bases, with 16 bases between them. The CDR3 runs 14 residues. CDR1 and CDR2 (germline): SQVTM, ANQGSEA. The CDR3 bases are TGCAGCGTGCGGATTACCCGGGAGAATGAAAAACTGTTTTTT. The encoded protein is CSVRITRENEKLFF.

The sample holds a few counts of this clonotype. The chain links TRBV20-1 to TRBJ2-7, with D possibly being TRBD2 (6 bases). Trimming shortened V by 6 bases and J by 6 bases, and 15 bases separated the two germline ends. CDR1 and CDR2 (germline): DFQATT, SNEGSKA (reference sequence). The CDR3 has 12 residues. CDR3 loop: CSARGLVPEQYF. The CDR3 DNA follows: TGCAGTGCAAGGGGACTGGTCCCCGAGCAGTACTTC.

This clonotype was picked up many times. The chain carries TRBV15 and TRBJ2-5; D is possibly TRBD2 (6 bases). The V end lost 8 bases, the J end lost 0 bases, and 10 bases lay between the germline ends. The CDR3 spans 13 residues. Germline CDR1 is LNHNV and CDR2 is YYDKDF (reference sequence). The CDR3 loop reads CATSGSYQETQYF. The CDR3 region has the DNA TGTGCCACCTCCGGGAGCTACCAAGAGACCCAGTACTTC.

This clonotype occurred many times. V is TRBV6-2 or TRBV6-3 and J is TRBJ2-5; 8 nucleotides align to TRBD2. CDR3 length: 13 residues. From germline, CDR1 is MNHEY and CDR2 SVGEGT. V trimming: 6 bases; J trimming: 3 bases; junction bases outside the gene matches: 3. The chain's CDR3 is CASRPGLEETQYF. CDR3 coding DNA: TGTGCCAGCAGACCGGGACTAGAAGAGACCCAGTACTTC.